Listed below are T cell receptor beta chains from one sample, sequenced in a study of beta chain features in type 1 diabetes. This table comes from immunoSEQ multiplex PCR, and its TCRdb copy is limited to in-frame clones, with some not included. The repertoire includes about 620,000 clones, about 14% of them detected once, and 0.09% to 0.095% sits in the top ten. The sample comprised naive CD4+ T cells from blood. These receptors were obtained from a man aged 18 to 30 in good health. Each CDR3 is given with its conserved first and last residue. A D gene is named only where the DNA matches it firmly. Not every row has a clone size; where given, it reads once, few, many or a size class.

TRBV18	TRBJ1-5	few	.	CASSQQGRKSNQPQHF	TGTGCCAGCTCACAACAGGGAAGGAAGAGCAATCAGCCCCAGCATTTT
TRBV7-3	TRBJ1-2	.	.	CASSLRASYAYGYTF	TGTGCCAGCAGCTTAAGGGCATCCTACGCCTATGGCTACACCTTC
TRBV6-1	TRBJ2-3	.	TRBD1	CASRRTGGLTDTQYF	TGTGCCAGCAGAAGGACAGGGGGATTGACAGATACGCAGTATTTT
TRBV18	TRBJ1-6	.	TRBD1	CASSPDRTFYSPLHF	TGTGCCAGCTCTCCGGACAGGACCTTTTATTCACCCCTCCACTTT
TRBV11-3	TRBJ2-1	.	TRBD2	CASSVRLAGKSEQFF	TGTGCCAGCAGCGTGAGACTAGCGGGAAAGAGTGAGCAGTTCTTC
TRBV4-3	TRBJ2-3	.	.	CASSQDPSDGGTQYF	TGCGCCAGCAGCCAAGACCCCTCTGATGGGGGTACGCAGTATTTT
TRBV29-1	TRBJ1-2	few	.	CSVEQNYGYTF	TGCAGCGTTGAACAGAACTATGGCTACACCTTC
TRBV29-1	TRBJ1-5	.	.	CSVARQAGQPQHF	TGCAGCGTTGCTCGGCAGGCTGGTCAGCCCCAGCATTTT
TRBV7-9	TRBJ1-6	.	.	CASSSGQTYNSPLHF	TGTGCCAGCAGCTCAGGACAGACCTATAATTCACCCCTCCACTTT
TRBV19	TRBJ2-1	few	TRBD1	CASSAPNRGPSYNEQFF	TGTGCCAGTAGTGCTCCAAACAGGGGGCCATCCTACAATGAGCAGTTCTTC
TRBV14	TRBJ1-4	.	TRBD1	CASSTPGQATREKLFF	TGTGCCAGCAGCACCCCTGGACAGGCTACGAGGGAAAAACTGTTTTTT
TRBV7-2	TRBJ2-7	few	.	CASSKTGYEQYF	TGTGCCAGCAGCAAGACTGGGTACGAGCAGTACTTC
TRBV4-3	TRBJ1-2	.	.	CASSQKGGGRDGYTF	TGCGCCAGCAGTCAAAAAGGAGGTGGCCGGGATGGCTACACCTTC
TRBV9	TRBJ1-2	few	TRBD1	CASSRQGPYGYTF	TGTGCCAGCAGCAGACAGGGGCCCTATGGCTACACCTTC
TRBV2	TRBJ1-4	few	.	CASSGAGQEKLFF	TGTGCCAGCAGTGGGGCAGGGCAGGAAAAACTGTTTTTT
TRBV6-5	TRBJ2-1	.	.	CASSYSGIGQFF	TGTGCCAGCAGTTACTCAGGGATCGGGCAGTTCTTC
TRBV5-1	TRBJ2-5	.	TRBD2	CASKLGLAMGQETQYF	TGCGCCAGCAAGCTCGGACTAGCGATGGGACAAGAGACCCAGTACTTC
TRBV5-4	TRBJ1-6	few	TRBD1	CASSPTGDGNSPLHF	TGTGCCAGCAGCCCGACAGGGGACGGTAATTCACCCCTCCACTTT
TRBV14	TRBJ1-1	few	.	CASSHRDRVFF	TGTGCCAGCAGCCACCGGGACCGTGTTTTCTTT
TRBV7-8	TRBJ1-2	few	.	CASSLGDVRTRGYTF	TGTGCCAGCAGCTTAGGCGACGTCCGGACCCGTGGCTACACCTTC
TRBV28	TRBJ1-4	.	.	CASSLIELKNEKLFF	TGTGCCAGCAGTTTAATCGAGCTTAAGAATGAAAAACTGTTTTTT
TRBV11-2	TRBJ1-1	.	.	CASSLLQLNTEAFF	TGTGCCAGCAGCTTATTACAGCTGAACACTGAAGCTTTCTTT